The T cell receptor beta chain under discussion was sequenced for a study of shared clonotypes between healthy human individuals. The germline gives CDR1 SGHRS, CDR2 YFSETQ. V shed 5 bases and J 6 bases; nucleotides not matched to a gene: 7. The CDR3 loop spans 13 amino acids. Deep-level running was used for the assay. Sequenced by immunoSEQ multiplex PCR; TCRdb stores in-frame clones only, minus some. The repertoire holds around 980,000 clones, about four fifths seen once, with roughly 0.65% in the top ten. What was sequenced was memory CD4+ T cells from PBMCs. Subset noted: CD45RA-negative fraction. This TCR derives from a man younger than 35 in good health. Some clones in this sample may be carry-over from other donors' samples. The rearrangement links TRBV5-1 to TRBJ1-2; 7 positions agree with TRBD1. CDR3 region: CASRPGTDDGYTF. CDR3 coding DNA: TGCGCCAGCAGGCCCGGGACAGACGATGGCTACACCTTC.